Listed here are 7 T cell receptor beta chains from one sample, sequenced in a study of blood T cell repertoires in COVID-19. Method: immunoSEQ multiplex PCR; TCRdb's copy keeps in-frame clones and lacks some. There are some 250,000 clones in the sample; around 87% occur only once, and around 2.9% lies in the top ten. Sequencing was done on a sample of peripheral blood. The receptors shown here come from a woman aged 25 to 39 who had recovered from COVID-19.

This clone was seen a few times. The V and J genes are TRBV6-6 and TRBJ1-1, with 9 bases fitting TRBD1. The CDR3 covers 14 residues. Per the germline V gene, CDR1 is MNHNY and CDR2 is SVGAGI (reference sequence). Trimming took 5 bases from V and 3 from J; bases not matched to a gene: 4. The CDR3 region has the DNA TGTGCCAGCAGTACAGGACAGGGGTACACTGAAGCTTTCTTT. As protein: CASSTGQGYTEAFF.

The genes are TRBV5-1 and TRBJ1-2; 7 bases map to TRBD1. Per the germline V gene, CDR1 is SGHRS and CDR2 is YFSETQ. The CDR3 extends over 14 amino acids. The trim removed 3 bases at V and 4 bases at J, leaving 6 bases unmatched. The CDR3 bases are TGCGCCAGCAGCTCTTCCGGGACAGCCTATGGCTACACCTTC. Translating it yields CASSSSGTAYGYTF. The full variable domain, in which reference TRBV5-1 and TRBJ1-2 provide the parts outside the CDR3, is KAGVTQTPRYLIKTRGQQVTLSCSPISGHRSVSWYQQTPGQGLQFLFEYFSETQRNKGNFPGRFSGRQFSNSRSEMNVSTLELGDSALYLCASSSSGTAYGYTFGSGTRLTVV.

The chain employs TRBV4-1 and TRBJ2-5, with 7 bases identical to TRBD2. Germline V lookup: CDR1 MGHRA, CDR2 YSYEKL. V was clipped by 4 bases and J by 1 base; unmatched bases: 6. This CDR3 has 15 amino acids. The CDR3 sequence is CASSLRSGAQETQYF. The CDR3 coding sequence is TGCGCCAGCAGCCTCCGAAGCGGGGCCCAAGAGACCCAGTACTTC.

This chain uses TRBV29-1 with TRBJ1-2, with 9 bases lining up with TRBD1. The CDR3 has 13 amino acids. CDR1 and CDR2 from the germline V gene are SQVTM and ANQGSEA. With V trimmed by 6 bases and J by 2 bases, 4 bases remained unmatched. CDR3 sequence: CSVSGTGNYGYTF. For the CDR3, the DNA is TGCAGCGTCTCCGGGACAGGGAACTATGGCTACACCTTC.

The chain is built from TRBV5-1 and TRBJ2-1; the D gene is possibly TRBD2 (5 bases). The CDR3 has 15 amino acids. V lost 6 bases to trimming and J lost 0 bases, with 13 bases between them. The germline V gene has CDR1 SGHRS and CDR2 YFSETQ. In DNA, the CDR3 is TGCGCCAGCATGCCCCTGGGGAGCTCCTACAATGAGCAGTTCTTC. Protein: CASMPLGSSYNEQFF.

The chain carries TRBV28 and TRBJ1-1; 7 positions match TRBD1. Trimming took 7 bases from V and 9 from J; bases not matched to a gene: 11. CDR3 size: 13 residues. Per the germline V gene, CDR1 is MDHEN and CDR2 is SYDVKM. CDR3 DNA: TGTGCCAGCATACAACAGGGGAGTTTTAAAGCTTTCTTT. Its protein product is CASIQQGSFKAFF.

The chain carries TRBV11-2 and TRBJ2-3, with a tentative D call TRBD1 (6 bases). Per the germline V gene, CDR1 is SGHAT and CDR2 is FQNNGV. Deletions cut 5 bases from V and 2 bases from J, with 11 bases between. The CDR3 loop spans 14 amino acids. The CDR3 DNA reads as TGTGCCAGCAGCCTTCAGGGGTTCACAGATACGCAGTATTTT. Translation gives CASSLQGFTDTQYF. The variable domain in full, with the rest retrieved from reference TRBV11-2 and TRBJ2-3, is EAGVAQSPRYKIIEKRQSVAFWCNPISGHATLYWYQQILGQGPKLLIQFQNNGVVDDSQLPKDRFSAERLKGVDSTLKIQPAKLEDSAVYLCASSLQGFTDTQYFGPGTRLTVL.